This T cell receptor beta chain was captured in a study of PD-L1 blockade in urothelial cancer. Time point reported: pretreatment peripheral blood. The CDR3 covers 15 residues. V was pared by 0 bases and J by 4 bases, with 9 bases between. CDR1 MNHEY and CDR2 SVGAGI come from the germline V gene. Here immunoSEQ multiplex PCR was the method, and the copy in TCRdb shows in-frame clones only, minus some. The table lists 85,000 to 90,000 clones, 70% to 90% of them singletons. The V and J genes are TRBV6-5 and TRBJ2-2, with no clear D. The material was PBMCs, obtained around atezolizumab (anti-PD-L1) treatment. The sequence derives from a man in his sixties with urothelial cancer. CDR3 amino acids: CASSYSARSTGELFF. Here the CDR3 DNA reads TGTGCCAGCAGTTACTCGGCCCGGAGCACCGGGGAGCTGTTTTTT.